Below, 3 T cell receptor beta chains from the same sample are listed, as sequenced in a study of graft-versus-host responses after intestinal transplantation. Produced via immunoSEQ multiplex PCR; TCRdb's table is partial and in-frame only. The table shows roughly 3,900 clones, with around a fifth occurring only once. The sequencing used alloreactive CD4+ T cells from a mixed lymphocyte reaction culture, collected before transplantation. Subset denoted: CFSE-low proliferating T cells sorted from roughly six-day pre-transplant mixed lymphocyte reaction (GvH or HvG direction). The receptors derive from a human patient who was an organ donor for intestinal transplantation.

The chain employs TRBV6-6 and TRBJ2-3, with a tentative D call TRBD2 (5 bases). V was pared by 2 bases and J by 2 bases, with 11 bases between. The germline gives CDR1 MNHNY, CDR2 SVGAGI (reference sequence). CDR3 length equals 15 residues. CDR3 sequence: CASSYSGRTTDTQYF. The CDR3 DNA reads TGTGCCAGCAGTTACAGCGGACGTACCACAGATACGCAGTATTTT.

By share, this clone ranks as medium-sized. The chain uses TRBV4-3 and TRBJ1-2; 8 bases match TRBD1. The germline gives CDR1 LGHNA, CDR2 YSLEER. V lost 0 bases and J lost 5; bases outside the gene matches: 5. The CDR3 is 15 amino acids. The CDR3 is CASSQEGTGGYGYTF. The CDR3 DNA reads as TGCGCCAGCAGCCAAGAGGGGACAGGAGGGTATGGCTACACCTTC.

This clone is termed medium-sized (0.01 to 0.1%). V usage is TRBV28 and J usage is TRBJ1-1, with 7 bases that match TRBD1. The germline V gene encodes CDR1 MDHEN and CDR2 SYDVKM. The CDR3 contains 13 residues. After removal of 4 bases from V and 10 bases from J, the junction contained 9 bases not matched to a gene. CDR3 region: CASSSGQLKGAFF. DNA for the CDR3: TGTGCCAGCAGTTCGGGACAGTTGAAAGGAGCTTTCTTT.